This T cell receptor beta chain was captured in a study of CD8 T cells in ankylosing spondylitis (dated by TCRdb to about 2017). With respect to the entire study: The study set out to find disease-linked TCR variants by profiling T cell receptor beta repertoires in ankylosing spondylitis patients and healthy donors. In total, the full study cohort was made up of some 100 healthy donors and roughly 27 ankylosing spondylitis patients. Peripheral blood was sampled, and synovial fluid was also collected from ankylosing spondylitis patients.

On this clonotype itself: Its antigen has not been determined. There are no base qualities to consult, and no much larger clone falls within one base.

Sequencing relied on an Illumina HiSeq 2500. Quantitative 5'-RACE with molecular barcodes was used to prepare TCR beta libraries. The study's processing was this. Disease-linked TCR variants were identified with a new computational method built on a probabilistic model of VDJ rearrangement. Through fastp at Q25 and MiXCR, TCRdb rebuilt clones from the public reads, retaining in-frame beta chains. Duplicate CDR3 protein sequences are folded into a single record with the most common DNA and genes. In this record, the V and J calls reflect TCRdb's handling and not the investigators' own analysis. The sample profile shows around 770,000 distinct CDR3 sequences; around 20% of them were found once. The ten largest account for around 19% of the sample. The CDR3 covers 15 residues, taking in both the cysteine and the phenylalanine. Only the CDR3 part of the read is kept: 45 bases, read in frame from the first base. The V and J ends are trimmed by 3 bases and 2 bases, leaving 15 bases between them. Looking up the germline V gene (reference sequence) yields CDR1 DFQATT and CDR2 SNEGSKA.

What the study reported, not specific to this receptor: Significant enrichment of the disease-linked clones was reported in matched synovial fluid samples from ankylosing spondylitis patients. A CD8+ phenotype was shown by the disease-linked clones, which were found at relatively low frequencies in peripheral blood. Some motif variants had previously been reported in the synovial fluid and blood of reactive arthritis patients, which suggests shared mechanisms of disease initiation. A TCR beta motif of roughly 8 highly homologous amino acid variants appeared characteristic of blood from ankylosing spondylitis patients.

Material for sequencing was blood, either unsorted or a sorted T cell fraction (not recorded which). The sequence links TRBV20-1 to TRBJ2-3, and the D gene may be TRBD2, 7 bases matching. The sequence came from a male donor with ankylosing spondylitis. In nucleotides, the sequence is TGCAGTGCTAGTTCGGGGCGGGGGCCCACAGATACGCAGTATTTT. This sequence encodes CSASSGRGPTDTQYF.